The 22 T cell receptor beta chains presented below share a single source sample, sequenced in a study of blood T cell repertoires in COVID-19. Sequenced by immunoSEQ multiplex PCR; TCRdb stores in-frame clones only, minus some. In the table there are around 130,000 clones, around 85% of which are singletons. The sequenced material came from peripheral blood. The receptor source for this set is a human donor in a cohort sampled during active COVID-19.

V gene TRBV6-4 combines with J gene TRBJ2-3; 8 bases are a match to TRBD2. V gave up 10 bases and J gave up 8 bases; unmatched junction bases: 17. CDR3 size: 15 residues. Germline assignment: CDR1 MRHNA and CDR2 SNTAGT. The CDR3, as DNA: TGTGCCACCTCCTTGCTAGCGGGCGGAGGGGGTACGCAGTATTTT. Protein sequence: CATSLLAGGGGTQYF.

The chain has TRBV7-2 and TRBJ1-5; D may be TRBD1 (5 bases). The CDR3 extends over 15 amino acids. Germline assignment: CDR1 SGHTA and CDR2 FQGNSA. With 5 bases removed from V and 8 bases from J, the gap between germline ends came to 19 bases. The CDR3 nucleotides are TGTGCCAGCAGCCCCCGGGACTCCGTAAAGGAGCCCCAGCATTTT. It encodes CASSPRDSVKEPQHF.

The chain has TRBV2 and TRBJ2-5, with D possibly TRBD2 on 5 matching bases. Germline lookup yields CDR1 SNHLY and CDR2 FYNNEI. The V gene lost 11 bases and the J gene lost 4 bases, with 17 bases spanning the gap. The CDR3 is 13 residues long. CDR3 in DNA: TGTGCCGGCTCCGGGGATTTAAGAGAGACCCAGTACTTC. Encoded protein: CAGSGDLRETQYF.

The V call is TRBV24-1, the J call TRBJ2-2, with 7 bases fitting TRBD2. Germline trimming cut 5 bases from V and 2 bases from J; bases unmatched to any gene: 7. CDR1 KGHDR and CDR2 SFDVKD come from the germline V gene. The CDR3 is 16 amino acids. The chain's CDR3 is CATSASLAVNTGELFF. The CDR3 nucleotides read TGTGCCACCAGTGCCTCTCTAGCGGTAAACACCGGGGAGCTGTTTTTT.

J is TRBJ1-2 and V is TRBV5-6; D perhaps matches TRBD1 (6 bases). This CDR3 has 13 residues. Per germline, CDR1 SGHDT and CDR2 YYEEEE. Deletions cut 3 bases from V and 8 bases from J, with 14 bases between. The CDR3: CASSYPRGGGYTF. In nucleotides, the CDR3 is TGTGCCAGCAGCTACCCCCGAGGGGGAGGCTACACCTTC. Variable domain in full (rest from reference TRBV5-6 and TRBJ1-2): DAGVTQSPTHLIKTRGQQVTLRCSPKSGHDTVSWYQQALGQGPQFIFQYYEEEERQRGNFPDRFSGHQFPNYSSELNVNALLLGDSALYLCASSYPRGGGYTFGSGTRLTVV.

The rearrangement joins TRBV10-3 to TRBJ2-1; TRBD2 aligns across 9 bases. J lost 7 bases, V lost 8 bases, and 12 bases had no gene match. The CDR3 length is 15 residues. Germline CDR1 ENHRY, CDR2 SYGVKD. CDR3 nucleotides: TGTGCCATCGGCGGTGGCGGGGGGGCCCTGAATGAGCAGTTCTTC. Translated: CAIGGGGGALNEQFF.

This chain connects TRBV5-6 to TRBJ2-4; D is possibly TRBD2 (5 bases). CDR3 length equals 17 residues. CDR1 and CDR2 from the germline V gene are SGHDT and YYEEEE. Trimming left V 4 bases short and J 5 bases short, with 22 bases between. The DNA for the CDR3 is TGTGCCAGCAGCGCCGTCGGGGTTGGGTTTTACGAAAACATTCAGTACTTC. Its translation is CASSAVGVGFYENIQYF. The entire variable domain, with the rest obtained from reference TRBV5-6 and TRBJ2-4, is as follows: DAGVTQSPTHLIKTRGQQVTLRCSPKSGHDTVSWYQQALGQGPQFIFQYYEEEERQRGNFPDRFSGHQFPNYSSELNVNALLLGDSALYLCASSAVGVGFYENIQYFGAGTRLSVL.

The gene calls are TRBV12-3 or TRBV12-4 and TRBJ2-7, with a tentative D call TRBD2 (6 bases). This CDR3 region has 13 residues. Trimming pared 6 bases from V and 5 bases from J, leaving 14 bases between. CDR3 DNA: TGTGCCAGCAGCCTCCCATGGGGGGACGAGCAGTACTTC. Protein product: CASSLPWGDEQYF.

Here the CDR3 DNA reads TGTGCCAGCAGCTTCTCGACAGGGACTAGCTTACAGACCCAGTACTTC. This gives the protein CASSFSTGTSLQTQYF. The gene calls are TRBV5-6 and TRBJ2-5, with 9 bases fitting TRBD2. Germline CDR1 reads SGHDT; CDR2 reads YYEEEE. The CDR3 covers 16 residues. V lost 2 bases to trimming and J lost 6 bases; unmatched junction nucleotides: 11.

V is TRBV5-1 and J is TRBJ2-7, with 10 bases matching TRBD1. The ends lost 0 bases at V and 4 bases at J; junction bases unmatched: 4. This CDR3 is 15 amino acids long. The germline gives CDR1 SGHRS, CDR2 YFSETQ. The CDR3 protein is CASSLAGTGAYEQYF. Here the CDR3 DNA reads TGCGCCAGCAGCTTGGCCGGGACAGGGGCGTACGAGCAGTACTTC.

V gene TRBV30 combines with J gene TRBJ1-1; possible D gene TRBD1, 5 bases. Germline assignment: CDR1 GTSNPN and CDR2 SVGIG (reference sequence). The CDR3 is 15 residues long. With 4 bases removed from V and 1 base from J, the gap between germline ends came to 16 bases. The CDR3 DNA reads TGTGCCTGGAAGGGGTTTTCGGGAGGGAACACTGAAGCTTTCTTT. Protein: CAWKGFSGGNTEAFF. Drawing the rest from reference TRBV30 and TRBJ1-1, the complete variable domain is SQTIHQWPATLVQPVGSPLSLECTVEGTSNPNLYWYRQAAGRGLQLLFYSVGIGQISSEVPQNLSASRPQDRQFILSSKKLLLSDSGFYLCAWKGFSGGNTEAFFGQGTRLTVV.

The chain combines TRBV9 with TRBJ1-3; D perhaps matches TRBD1 (5 bases). Between the trimmed V and J ends, which lost 0 bases and 7 bases, there was a span of 17 bases. The CDR3 totals 16 residues. Germline V gives CDR1 SGDLS, CDR2 YYNGEE. The CDR3 sequence is CASSVGIGGEQNTIYF. CDR3 DNA: TGTGCCAGCAGCGTAGGGATTGGAGGGGAACAGAACACCATATATTTT.

The rearrangement joins TRBV19 to TRBJ1-2; tentative D call: TRBD1 (5 bases). V lost 11 bases and J 2 bases, leaving 18 bases between the germline ends. The CDR3 is made up of 14 amino acids. The germline V gene has CDR1 LNHDA and CDR2 SQIVND (reference sequence). CDR3 nucleotides: TGTGCCTCCTTGGGACTGACACTAAACTATGGCTACACCTTC. It encodes CASLGLTLNYGYTF. Full variable domain (rest looked up from reference TRBV19 and TRBJ1-2): DGGITQSPKYLFRKEGQNVTLSCEQNLNHDAMYWYRQDPGQGLRLIYYSQIVNDFQKGDIAEGYSVSREKKESFPLTVTSAQKNPTAFYLCASLGLTLNYGYTFGSGTRLTVV.

The chain recombines TRBV10-3 with TRBJ1-3, with D uncertain. The V and J ends lost 8 bases and 0 bases respectively, with 11 bases between them. CDR1 is ENHRY, CDR2 SYGVKD, per germline. This CDR3 region has 14 residues. The CDR3 here is CAIGSGSSGNTIYF. Written as DNA, the CDR3 is TGTGCCATCGGGTCCGGGAGCTCTGGAAACACCATATATTTT.

The chain employs TRBV11-3 and TRBJ2-2; 10 nucleotides align to TRBD1. The length of the CDR3 is 20 residues. Trimming at V came to 4 bases and at J to 2 bases, leaving 16 bases not matched to a gene. Germline V CDR1 and CDR2: SGHNT, YENEEA. Here the CDR3 reads CASSSKRRDRGSFNTGELFF. CDR3 nucleotide sequence: TGTGCCAGCAGCTCGAAGCGCCGGGACAGGGGATCTTTTAACACCGGGGAGCTGTTTTTT. Supplemented by reference TRBV11-3 and TRBJ2-2, the full variable domain reads EAGVVQSPRYKIIEKKQPVAFWCNPISGHNTLYWYLQNLGQGPELLIRYENEEAVDDSQLPKDRFSAERLKGVDSTLKIQPAELGDSAVYLCASSSKRRDRGSFNTGELFFGEGSRLTVL.

The chain employs TRBV4-3 and TRBJ2-1, with D hard to call. Trimming shortened V by 0 bases and J by 9 bases, and 6 bases separated the two germline ends. Germline loops: CDR1 LGHNA, CDR2 YSLEER. This CDR3 spans 12 amino acids. CDR3 in DNA: TGCGCCAGCAGCCAAGATTTCGGTGAGCAGTTCTTC. Translating it yields CASSQDFGEQFF.

V is TRBV7-9 and J is TRBJ1-4, with 11 bases matching TRBD1. Germline loops: CDR1 SEHNR, CDR2 FQNEAQ (reference sequence). Trimming cost V 3 bases and J 3 bases; bases outside gene matches: 3. The CDR3 contains 16 residues. CDR3 residues: CASSFGTGGSNEKLFF. As DNA, the CDR3 is TGTGCCAGCAGCTTTGGGACAGGGGGTTCTAATGAAAAACTGTTTTTT.

V gene TRBV7-9 combines with J gene TRBJ1-6; D is unclear. Germline values: CDR1 SEHNR, CDR2 FQNEAQ (reference sequence). This CDR3 is 16 amino acids long. V gave up 1 base and J gave up 9 bases, with 16 bases separating them. CDR3 sequence: CASSLVDFGRSSPLHF. The CDR3 nucleotides read TGTGCCAGCAGCTTAGTTGATTTCGGTAGGAGTTCACCCCTCCACTTT.

V gene TRBV5-6 combines with J gene TRBJ1-1; possible D gene TRBD1, 5 bases. V lost 0 bases and J 4 bases, leaving 10 bases between the germline ends. The CDR3 contains 14 residues. Germline assignment: CDR1 SGHDT and CDR2 YYEEEE. This CDR3 is CASSLGQSPTEAFF. The CDR3 DNA sequence: TGTGCCAGCAGCTTGGGACAGAGCCCCACTGAAGCTTTCTTT.

This clone was counted a few times. This chain connects TRBV11-2 to TRBJ2-2, with D unclear. This CDR3 spans 11 amino acids. Trimming took off 6 bases at V and 7 bases at J, with 6 bases between the two ends. The germline gives CDR1 SGHAT, CDR2 FQNNGV. Written as DNA, the CDR3 is TGTGCCAGCAGACAAGTCGGGGAGCTGTTTTTT. This translates into CASRQVGELFF.

J is TRBJ2-3 and V is TRBV7-2; 9 bases are shared with TRBD2. Germline trimming cut 3 bases from V and 10 bases from J; bases unmatched to any gene: 8. This CDR3 is built from 14 residues. From germline, CDR1 is SGHTA and CDR2 FQGNSA. The CDR3 region has the DNA TGTGCCAGCAGCTTGAAGCTTGGCGGGGGGGCGCAGTATTTT. Its translation is CASSLKLGGGAQYF.

This chain connects TRBV11-2 to TRBJ2-3; no definite D call. The V end lost 4 bases, the J end lost 0 bases, and 11 bases lay between the germline ends. CDR1 is SGHAT and CDR2 is FQNNGV in the germline V gene. The CDR3 contains 15 residues. CDR3 loop: CASSSTPLSTDTQYF. The CDR3 nucleotides read TGTGCCAGCAGCTCCACTCCCCTAAGCACAGATACGCAGTATTTT.